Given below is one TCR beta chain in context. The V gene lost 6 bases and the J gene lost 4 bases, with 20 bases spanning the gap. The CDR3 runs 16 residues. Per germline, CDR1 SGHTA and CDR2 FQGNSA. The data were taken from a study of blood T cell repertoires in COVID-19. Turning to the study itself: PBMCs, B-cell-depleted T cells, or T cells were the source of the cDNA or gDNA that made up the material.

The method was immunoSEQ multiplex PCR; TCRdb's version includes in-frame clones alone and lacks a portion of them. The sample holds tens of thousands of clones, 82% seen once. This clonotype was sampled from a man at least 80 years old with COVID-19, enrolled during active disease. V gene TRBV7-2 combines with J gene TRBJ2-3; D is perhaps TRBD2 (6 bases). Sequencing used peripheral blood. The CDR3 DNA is TGTGCCAGCAGAATCCTCGGGGCGGGGAGGCCAGATACGCAGTATTTT. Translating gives CASRILGAGRPDTQYF.